Below, one TCR beta chain is given with its context. The source of the sample is a study of blood T cell repertoires in COVID-19. Germline V gene data show CDR1 as MNHEY and CDR2 as SMNVEV (reference sequence). The CDR3 covers 14 residues. The ends lost 3 bases at V and 4 bases at J; junction bases unmatched: 4. Method: immunoSEQ multiplex PCR; TCRdb's copy keeps in-frame clones and lacks some. This sample has roughly 120,000 clones; approximately 86% occur once, and the top ten carry 6.5% to 8.5%. The sequenced material came from peripheral blood. The V gene is TRBV27, the J gene TRBJ1-2; TRBD1 matches 8 bases. The TCR was taken from a human donor in a cohort sampled during active COVID-19. This CDR3 is CASSFRDRPYGYTF. Written as DNA, the CDR3 is TGTGCCAGCAGTTTCCGGGACAGGCCCTATGGCTACACCTTC.